This T cell receptor beta chain was found in a study of blood T cells in healthy people across ages (dated by TCRdb to about 2015). The study in broad terms: In model experiments, template switching captured about one uniquely barcoded TCR beta cDNA molecule for every two T cells. The donors were split into four age groups: young (average 16 years), middle-aged (39), aged (more than 55) and long-lived (roughly 80). Donors of different ages were randomly distributed across sequencing lanes to avoid experimental bias. To track age-related changes in TCR beta repertoire diversity, the study relied on deep sequencing normalized with unique cDNA molecular identifiers. For two donors (one aged 18 to 29 and one aged 80 or older), the study analyzed two additional independent replicas of 1 million unique cDNA reads from the same blood draw.

Libraries were constructed by 5' RACE. Reads for this sample came from an Illumina HiSeq 2500. A second PCR of about 6 to 11 cycles was performed with a sample-barcoded 5' primer and a J-beta primer mix. A unique molecular identifier was introduced onto each TCR beta cDNA molecule by a template-switch 5' adaptor carrying 12 random nucleotides. Each sample yielded at least 2.5 million CDR3-containing paired-end reads. First-strand cDNA synthesis was performed from all RNA using the Mint cDNA synthesis kit, with priming by a TRBC-specific oligonucleotide. After uracil-DNA glycosylase treatment, a first 18-cycle PCR used universal primers M1SS and BC2_uni_R on all cDNA. The authors' analysis ran thus. Each sample was normalized by randomly selecting 1 million high-quality reads, each carrying a distinct molecular identifier. Reads sharing molecular identifiers were discarded rather than binned into consensus sequences. CDR3 identification, clonotype clustering and error correction used MiTCR with a Q25 quality threshold and the strictest error-elimination algorithm. A nonparametric unseen species model with Euler transformation was used to estimate a lower bound on total TCR beta diversity. TCRdb trimmed public reads at Q25 via fastp, called clones via MiXCR and kept in-frame beta chains. Each entry merges the rows of one CDR3 protein and shows their most common DNA and genes. None of the V and J calls come from the authors' own analysis; TCRdb made them. This sample holds hundreds of thousands of distinct CDR3 sequences; approximately 48% were observed only once. Together, the top ten hold about 21% of the sample.

What the authors observed across the whole study: Observed TCR beta diversity per million T cells fell roughly linearly with age, and a significant reduction was already apparent by age about 43. Because the CMV infection status of the donors was unknown, age-related changes in expanded clonotypes may potentially have been confounded. Estimates of total diversity based on one million sequenced T cells were considered lower bounds and underestimates. Compared with the aged group, the long-lived group had more naive CD4+ T cells, fewer expanded clones and increased TCR diversity, suggesting age selection. Observed TCR beta diversity correlated strongly with the percentage of naive T cells measured by flow cytometry. Since profiling was done on bulk unsorted PBMCs, naive and antigen-experienced compartments could not be conclusively compared.

Systemically healthy Caucasian individuals from Russia, roughly 40 in total and aged roughly 6 to 100 years, were included as donors. Each donor gave approximately 9.4 milliliters of peripheral blood, drawn into EDTA-treated Vacutainer tubes. Ficoll-Paque density-gradient centrifugation was used to isolate PBMCs, with at least 6 million obtained per sample. Total RNA was extracted from PBMCs with Trizol reagent, with at least 5 micrograms obtained per sample. The percentages of naive CD45RAhigh/CD27high T cells were determined by flow cytometry on a PBMC aliquot from every donor. For this clonotype: The clone's antigen remains unknown. A read error is possible here, since a much larger clone lies one base away.

V lost 6 bases and J lost 3 bases, and the count of bases not matched to a germline gene is 8. The CDR3 goes from the cysteine to the phenylalanine over 14 residues. The only DNA kept is the CDR3, 42 bases in frame from the first base. The chain couples TRBV12-3 or TRBV12-4 to TRBJ2-7; 7 bases in the middle match TRBD1. The sequencing input was blood. This clonotype was obtained from a man in his 60s in good health. The CDR3 has the sequence CASRGTEFSYEQYF. The DNA is TGTGCCAGCAGGGGGACAGAGTTCAGCTACGAGCAGTACTTC.